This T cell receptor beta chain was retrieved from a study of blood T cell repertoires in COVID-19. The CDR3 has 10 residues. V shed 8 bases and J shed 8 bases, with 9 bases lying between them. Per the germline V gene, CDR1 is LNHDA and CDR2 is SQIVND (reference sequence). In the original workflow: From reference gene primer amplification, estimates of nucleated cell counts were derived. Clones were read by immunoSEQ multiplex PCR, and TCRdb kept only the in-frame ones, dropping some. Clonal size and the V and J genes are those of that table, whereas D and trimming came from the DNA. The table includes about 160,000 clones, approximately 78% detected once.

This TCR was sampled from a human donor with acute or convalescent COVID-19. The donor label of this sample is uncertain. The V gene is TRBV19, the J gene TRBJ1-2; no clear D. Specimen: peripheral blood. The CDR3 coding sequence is TGTGCCAGTGCCGGGGTGGGCTACACCTTC. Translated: CASAGVGYTF.